The clone carrying this T cell receptor (beta chain) showed up many times. Its cognate antigen is unknown. This sample was taken from a study of identical twins. Trimming removed 7 bases at V and 4 bases at J, with 16 bases between. Germline assignment: CDR1 SQVTM and CDR2 ANQGSEA. The CDR3 extends over 14 amino acids. TCRdb redid the calling of the 5' RACE reads with MiXCR, one entry per CDR3 protein. Of 1,800,000 or so distinct CDR3 sequences listed, about 31% were seen once; the top ten hold approximately 0.29%. Study conclusions and caveats: Not following the same donors, the study drew its conclusions from cross-sectional statistical analysis. Modeled out-of-frame TCR alpha sharing in monozygotic twins fell below observed levels.

The sample comprised cord blood. The V call is TRBV29-1, the J call TRBJ1-4, with a weak D call TRBD1 (5 bases). This TCR was sampled from a newborn girl in good health. CDR3 sequence: CSARWSGVNEKLFF. CDR3 bases: TGCAGCGCCCGATGGTCGGGGGTTAATGAAAAACTGTTTTTT.